Presented here are 26 T cell receptor beta chains from one specimen sequenced in a study of blood T cells in healthy people across ages. Alongside a J-beta primer mix, a sample-barcoded 5' primer served in a second PCR lasting about 6 to 11 cycles. In TCRdb, the 5' RACE reads were re-called with MiXCR into one record per CDR3 protein. The sample consists of over 500,000 distinct CDR3 sequences, 25% to 35% of them appearing once. The same data also contributed to another study, on T cells of mothers and their children.

Material for sequencing was blood. These receptors came from a boy younger than 10 in good health.

The chain has TRBV7-2 and TRBJ2-5; the D is unclear. Germline values: CDR1 SGHTA, CDR2 FQGNSA. V lost 5 bases to trimming and J lost 5 bases, with 15 bases between them. The CDR3 is 14 residues long. As DNA, the CDR3 is TGTGCCAGCAGCGCCTCCGGGTCGCGTGAGACCCAGTACTTC. As protein: CASSASGSRETQYF. The whole variable domain, remainder taken from reference TRBV7-2 and TRBJ2-5, is GAGVSQSPSNKVTEKGKDVELRCDPISGHTALYWYRQSLGQGLEFLIYFQGNSAPDKSGLPSDRFSAERTGGSVSTLTIQRTQQEDSAVYLCASSASGSRETQYFGPGTRLLVL.

This clonotype was counted a few times. The chain combines TRBV18 with TRBJ1-4, with D possibly TRBD1 on 6 matching bases. Germline CDR1 is KGHSH and CDR2 is LQKENI. V was pared by 2 bases and J by 10 bases, with 14 bases between. This CDR3 is 14 amino acids long. CDR3 protein: CASSPTGIRGKLFF. The CDR3, as DNA: TGTGCCAGCTCACCAACAGGGATACGAGGAAAACTGTTTTTT.

This clonotype was detected a few times. The chain carries TRBV7-9 and TRBJ2-1; D gene uncertain. The CDR3 runs 14 residues. V lost 6 bases to trimming and J lost 6 bases, with 15 bases between them. CDR1 and CDR2 (germline): SEHNR, FQNEAQ (reference sequence). CDR3 in amino acids: CASRSRDFLNEQFF. CDR3 DNA sequence: TGTGCCAGCAGGTCCCGTGACTTCCTCAATGAGCAGTTCTTC.

The table lists this clonotype with a few counts. The chain links TRBV7-9 to TRBJ2-2; TRBD2 agrees at 11 bases. The CDR3 is made up of 18 amino acids. CDR1 is SEHNR, CDR2 FQNEAQ, per germline (reference sequence). The junction had 13 bases not matched to a gene; V was cut back by 5 bases and J by 5 bases. This CDR3 is CASSPTLAGGSGTGELFF. DNA of the CDR3: TGTGCCAGCAGCCCTACCCTAGCGGGAGGATCGGGAACCGGGGAGCTGTTTTTT.

The V call is TRBV4-3, the J call TRBJ2-1; the D gene is possibly TRBD2 (6 bases). Trimming stripped 1 base from V and 7 bases from J, with 14 bases between. The germline V gene has CDR1 LGHNA and CDR2 YSLEER. The CDR3 is 15 residues long. The CDR3 DNA reads TGCGCCAGCAGCCAAGGGACGGGACTTAGGAATGAGCAGTTCTTC. Encoded protein: CASSQGTGLRNEQFF.

The V gene is TRBV4-2, the J gene TRBJ2-3, with 8 bases that match TRBD2. The CDR3 runs to 16 residues. Losses at the gene ends were 0 bases for V and 10 bases for J; bases not matched to a gene: 12. Germline V gene data show CDR1 as LGHNA and CDR2 as YNFKEQ. The chain's CDR3 is CASSQDGLATPTAQYF. CDR3 DNA sequence: TGTGCCAGCAGCCAAGACGGACTAGCCACCCCTACGGCGCAGTATTTT.

This clonotype was counted a few times. The V and J genes are TRBV20-1 and TRBJ2-7, with unresolved D. V lost 3 bases to trimming and J lost 1 base, with 7 bases between them. Looked up from germline, CDR1 is DFQATT and CDR2 is SNEGSKA (reference sequence). The CDR3 totals 12 residues. CDR3 sequence: CSASPESYEQYF. For the CDR3, the DNA is TGCAGTGCTAGCCCGGAGTCCTACGAGCAGTACTTC.

This clonotype turned up a few times. The DNA of the CDR3 is TGTGCCAGCAGCTTGAAGGGGACAGGGAACTCCTACGAGCAGTACTTC. It is translated as CASSLKGTGNSYEQYF. The chain uses TRBV5-6 and TRBJ2-5; 9 bases are a match to TRBD1. The assigned J gene may be wrong: the sequence end matches TRBJ2-7 better. From germline, CDR1 is SGHDT and CDR2 YYEEEE. CDR3 length equals 16 residues.

The rearrangement joins TRBV13 to TRBJ2-7, with 9 bases aligning to TRBD1. V lost 4 bases and J lost 3; bases outside the gene matches: 4. The V gene's germline CDR1 is PRHDT and CDR2 FYEKMQ (reference sequence). This CDR3 comprises 14 residues. CDR3: CASSSTGGVYEQYF. In nucleotides, the CDR3 is TGTGCCAGCAGCTCGACAGGGGGAGTCTACGAGCAGTACTTC.

The chain employs TRBV13 and TRBJ2-5; 14 bases fit TRBD2. The J call may be faulty, since TRBJ2-7 better matches the DNA end. Germline V lookup: CDR1 PRHDT, CDR2 FYEKMQ (reference sequence). CDR3 length equals 15 residues. CDR3 nucleotide sequence: TGTGCCAGCGCGATCTGGACTAGCGGGAGGTACGAGCAGTACTTC. It encodes CASAIWTSGRYEQYF.

To note about this clonotype: This may stem from a read error, because a much larger clone lies one nucleotide away. The rearrangement uses TRBV28 and TRBJ2-7, with D uncertain. The germline gives CDR1 MDHEN, CDR2 SYDVKM. CDR3 size: 12 residues. The chain's CDR3 is CASSSLSYEQHF. In DNA, the CDR3 is TGTGCCAGCAGTTCCCTTAGCTACGAGCAGCACTTC.

There are a few counts of this clonotype. The rearrangement joins TRBV29-1 to TRBJ2-5; 13 bases are shared with TRBD2. Germline V gene data show CDR1 as SQVTM and CDR2 as ANQGSEA. The junction had 18 bases not matched to a gene; V was cut back by 4 bases and J by 1 base. The CDR3 runs 20 residues. The CDR3 loop reads CSVVGTYGLAGEDFQETQYF. DNA of the CDR3: TGCAGCGTTGTGGGGACGTATGGACTAGCGGGAGAGGACTTCCAAGAGACCCAGTACTTC.

The V gene is TRBV11-1, the J gene TRBJ2-7, with TRBD1 as a possible D gene (6 bases). This CDR3 comprises 15 residues. The V and J ends lost 0 bases and 3 bases respectively, with 12 bases between them. Germline CDR1 is SGHAT and CDR2 is FQDESV (reference sequence). Here the CDR3 reads CASSLAGDTYYEQYF. The CDR3 DNA sequence: TGTGCCAGCAGCTTAGCGGGGGACACGTACTACGAGCAGTACTTC.

The chain is built from TRBV12-3 or TRBV12-4 and TRBJ1-6; D unclear. This CDR3 region has 13 residues. V was shortened by 0 bases and J by 10 bases, with 7 bases between the two germline ends. Here the CDR3 reads CASSLALRSPLHF. In nucleotides, the CDR3 is TGTGCCAGCAGTTTAGCCCTTAGATCACCCCTCCACTTT.

CDR3 bases: TGTGCCAGCAGTTCCTGGACAAGGGCAATTCCTTGGAACACTGAAGCTTTCTTT. Protein: CASSSWTRAIPWNTEAFF. This rearrangement joins TRBV6-2 or TRBV6-3 to TRBJ1-1; possibly TRBD1 for D (5 bases). Germline assignment: CDR1 MNHEY and CDR2 SVGEGT. Deletions cut 4 bases from V and 1 base from J, with 22 bases between. The CDR3 is 18 residues long.

This clonotype was seen more than once but under ten times. This chain joins TRBV12-3 or TRBV12-4 and TRBJ2-5; TRBD2 aligns across 9 bases. The J segment lost 7 bases and the V segment lost 6 bases, leaving 12 bases of the junction unmatched. There are 15 residues in the CDR3. CDR3 amino acids: CASSPHAAGGSTQYF. The CDR3 bases are TGTGCCAGCAGCCCGCATGCGGCGGGGGGGTCGACCCAGTACTTC.

Regarding this clonotype: The CDR3 carries no conserved terminal phenylalanine or tryptophan, so it likely arises from a read error. The chain employs TRBV9 and TRBJ1-4; 7 bases map to TRBD1. Per germline, CDR1 SGDLS and CDR2 YYNGEE. Germline trimming cut 2 bases from V and 5 bases from J; bases unmatched to any gene: 3. The CDR3 spans 14 residues. Written as DNA, the CDR3 is TGTGCCAGCAGCGTTGGGACAGCCAATGAAAAACTGTTTTCT. Its protein product is CASSVGTANEKLFS.

As concerns this clonotype: At one of its ends the junction is not consistent with the germline gene, which may arise from a read error. The V gene is TRBV5-1, the J gene TRBJ1-2; the D is unclear. The CDR3 consists of 13 residues. Germline CDR1 is SGHRS and CDR2 is YFSETQ. The CDR3 loop is CASSVGTDYGYTF. For the CDR3, the DNA is TGTGCCAGCAGTGTGGGCACCGACTATGGCTACACCTTC. The complete variable domain, with remaining parts taken from reference TRBV5-1 and TRBJ1-2, reads KAGVTQTPRYLIKTRGQQVTLSCSPISGHRSVSWYQQTPGQGLQFLFEYFSETQRNKGNFPGRFSGRQFSNSRSEMNVSTLELGDSALYLCASSVGTDYGYTFGSGTRLTVV.

CDR3 bases: TGCAGCGTTCGGACAGGGTCCTACAATGAGCAGTTCTTC. It encodes CSVRTGSYNEQFF. This chain uses TRBV29-1 with TRBJ2-1, with 8 bases identical to TRBD1. The trim removed 5 bases at V and 1 base at J, leaving 1 base unmatched. Germline values: CDR1 SQVTM, CDR2 ANQGSEA. This CDR3 region has 13 residues.

This clonotype was seen a few times. The DNA for the CDR3 is TGTGCCAGCAGCGAACCGAGGACAGGGAGGATTTATGGCTACACCTTC. It yields the protein CASSEPRTGRIYGYTF. The J gene is TRBJ1-2, the V gene TRBV11-2; the match to TRBD1 covers 8 bases. Germline V lookup: CDR1 SGHAT, CDR2 FQNNGV. V trimming: 5 bases; J trimming: 5 bases; junction bases outside the gene matches: 13. The CDR3 is 16 residues long. The whole variable domain, remainder taken from reference TRBV11-2 and TRBJ1-2, is EAGVAQSPRYKIIEKRQSVAFWCNPISGHATLYWYQQILGQGPKLLIQFQNNGVVDDSQLPKDRFSAERLKGVDSTLKIQPAKLEDSAVYLCASSEPRTGRIYGYTFGSGTRLTVV.

This clonotype came up a few times. V and J are TRBV20-1 and TRBJ1-1; D gene uncertain. The V and J ends lost 3 bases and 0 bases respectively, with 17 bases between them. The CDR3 has 16 amino acids. Germline V lookup: CDR1 DFQATT, CDR2 SNEGSKA (reference sequence). The CDR3 DNA sequence: TGCAGTGCTAGTGGGCTGGTGGGATTGATGAACACTGAAGCTTTCTTT. This encodes CSASGLVGLMNTEAFF.

This clonotype was detected a few times. This chain uses TRBV20-1 with TRBJ2-1, with a weak D call TRBD1 (6 bases). This CDR3 region has 14 residues. The germline gives CDR1 DFQATT, CDR2 SNEGSKA (reference sequence). The V end lost 6 bases, the J end lost 2 bases, and 14 bases lay between the germline ends. CDR3: CSAPPRDTYNEQFF. CDR3 in DNA: TGCAGTGCCCCCCCCCGGGACACCTACAATGAGCAGTTCTTC.

This clonotype was counted between two and nine times. The chain joins TRBV9 to TRBJ2-7; D perhaps matches TRBD2 (5 bases). CDR3 length: 13 amino acids. Germline V gene data show CDR1 as SGDLS and CDR2 as YYNGEE. V was pared by 4 bases and J by 4 bases, with 12 bases between. CDR3 amino acids: CASSSGVGYEQYF. Written as DNA, the CDR3 is TGTGCCAGCAGCTCCGGGGTAGGGTACGAGCAGTACTTC.

V gene TRBV9 combines with J gene TRBJ2-1; a weak D match, TRBD1 (6 bases). This CDR3 is 15 amino acids long. V gave up 0 bases and J gave up 4 bases, with 11 bases separating them. From germline, CDR1 is SGDLS and CDR2 YYNGEE. CDR3 in DNA: TGTGCCAGCAGCGTAGTAACAGGGTTATACAATGAGCAGTTCTTC. Translated, it gives CASSVVTGLYNEQFF.

The rearrangement joins TRBV10-2 to TRBJ2-6; D unclear. The CDR3 contains 15 residues. The V and J ends lost 4 bases and 1 base respectively, with 8 bases between them. From germline, CDR1 is WSHSY and CDR2 SAAADI. The CDR3 sequence is CASSGLSSGANVLTF. The CDR3 nucleotides are TGCGCCAGCAGTGGTTTGAGTTCTGGGGCCAACGTCCTGACTTTC.

This clonotype occurred a few times. The CDR3 here is CASSWNRVGNTIYF. The CDR3 bases are TGTGCCAGCAGCTGGAACAGGGTTGGAAACACCATATATTTT. V usage is TRBV7-2 and J usage is TRBJ1-3, with a weak D call TRBD1 (6 bases). Germline V gene data show CDR1 as SGHTA and CDR2 as FQGNSA. Trimming left V 4 bases short and J 3 bases short, with 10 bases between. This CDR3 contains 14 residues.